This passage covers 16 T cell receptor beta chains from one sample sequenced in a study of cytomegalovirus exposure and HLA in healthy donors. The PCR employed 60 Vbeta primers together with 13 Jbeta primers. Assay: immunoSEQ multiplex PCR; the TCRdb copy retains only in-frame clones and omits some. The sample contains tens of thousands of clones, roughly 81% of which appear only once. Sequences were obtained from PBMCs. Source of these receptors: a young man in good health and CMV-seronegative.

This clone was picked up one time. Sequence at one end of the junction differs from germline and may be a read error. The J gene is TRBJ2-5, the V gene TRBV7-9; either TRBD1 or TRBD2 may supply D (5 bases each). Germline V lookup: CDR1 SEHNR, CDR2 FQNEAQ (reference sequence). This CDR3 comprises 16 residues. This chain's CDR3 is CSSSLGASSELETQYF. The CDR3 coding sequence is TGTTCCAGCAGCTTAGGGGCTAGCTCCGAATTGGAGACCCAGTACTTC.

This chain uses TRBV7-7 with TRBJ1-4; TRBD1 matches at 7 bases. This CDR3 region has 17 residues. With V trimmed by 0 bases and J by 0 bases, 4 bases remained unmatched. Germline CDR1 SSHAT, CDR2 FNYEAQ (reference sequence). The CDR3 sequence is CASSLATGPATNEKLFF. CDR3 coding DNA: TGTGCCAGCAGCTTAGCGACAGGGCCAGCAACTAATGAAAAACTGTTTTTT.

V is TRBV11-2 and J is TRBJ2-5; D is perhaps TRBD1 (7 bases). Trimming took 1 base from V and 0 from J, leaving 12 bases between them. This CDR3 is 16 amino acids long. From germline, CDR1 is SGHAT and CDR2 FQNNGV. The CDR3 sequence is CASSLGPGGYQETQYF. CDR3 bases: TGTGCCAGCAGCTTAGGTCCAGGGGGGTACCAAGAGACCCAGTACTTC. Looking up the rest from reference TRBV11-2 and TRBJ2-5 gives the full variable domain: EAGVAQSPRYKIIEKRQSVAFWCNPISGHATLYWYQQILGQGPKLLIQFQNNGVVDDSQLPKDRFSAERLKGVDSTLKIQPAKLEDSAVYLCASSLGPGGYQETQYFGPGTRLLVL.

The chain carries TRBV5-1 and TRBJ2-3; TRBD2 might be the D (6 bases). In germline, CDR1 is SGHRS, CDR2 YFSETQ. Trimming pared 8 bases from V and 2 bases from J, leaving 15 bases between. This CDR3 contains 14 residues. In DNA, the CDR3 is TGCGCCAGACGAATAGTAGCGGCCACAGATACGCAGTATTTT. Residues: CARRIVAATDTQYF. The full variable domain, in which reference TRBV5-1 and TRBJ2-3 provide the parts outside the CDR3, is KAGVTQTPRYLIKTRGQQVTLSCSPISGHRSVSWYQQTPGQGLQFLFEYFSETQRNKGNFPGRFSGRQFSNSRSEMNVSTLELGDSALYLCARRIVAATDTQYFGPGTRLTVL.

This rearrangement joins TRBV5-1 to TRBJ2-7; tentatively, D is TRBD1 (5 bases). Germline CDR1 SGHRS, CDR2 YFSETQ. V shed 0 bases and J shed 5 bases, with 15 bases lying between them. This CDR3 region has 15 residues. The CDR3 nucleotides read TGCGCCAGCAGCTTGGCCGGAGACAGTATCGACGAGCAGTACTTC. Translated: CASSLAGDSIDEQYF.

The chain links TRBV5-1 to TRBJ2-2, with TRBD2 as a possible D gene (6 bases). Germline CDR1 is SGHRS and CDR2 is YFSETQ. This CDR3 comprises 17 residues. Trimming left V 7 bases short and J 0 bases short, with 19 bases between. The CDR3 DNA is TGCGCCAGCCGAATCCGGGTACTAGCCGCGAACACCGGGGAGCTGTTTTTT. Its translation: CASRIRVLAANTGELFF.

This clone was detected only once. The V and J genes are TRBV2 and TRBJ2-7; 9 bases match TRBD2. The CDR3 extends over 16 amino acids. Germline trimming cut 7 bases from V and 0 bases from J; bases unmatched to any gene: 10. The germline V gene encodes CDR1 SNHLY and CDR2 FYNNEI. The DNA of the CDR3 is TGTGCCAGCACCCGCCTTAGCGGGAGTTCCTCCTACGAGCAGTACTTC. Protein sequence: CASTRLSGSSSYEQYF.

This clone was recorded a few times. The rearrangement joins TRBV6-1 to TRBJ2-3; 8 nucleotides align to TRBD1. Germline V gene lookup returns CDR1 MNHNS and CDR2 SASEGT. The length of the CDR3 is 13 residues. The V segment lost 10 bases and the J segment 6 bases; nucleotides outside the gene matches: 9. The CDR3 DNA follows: TGTGCCACCGGCGGGACAGGTCCCGATACGCAGTATTTT. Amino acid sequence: CATGGTGPDTQYF.

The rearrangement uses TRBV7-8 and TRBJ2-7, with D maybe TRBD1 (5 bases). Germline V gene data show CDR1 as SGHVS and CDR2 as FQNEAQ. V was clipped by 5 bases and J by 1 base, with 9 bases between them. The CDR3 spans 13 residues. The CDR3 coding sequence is TGTGCCAGCAGCCCAGGGCCTTCCTACGAGCAGTACTTC. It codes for CASSPGPSYEQYF.

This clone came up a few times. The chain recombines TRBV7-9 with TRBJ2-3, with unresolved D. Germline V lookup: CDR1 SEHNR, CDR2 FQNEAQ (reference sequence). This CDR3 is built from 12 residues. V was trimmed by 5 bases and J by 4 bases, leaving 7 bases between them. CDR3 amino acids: CASSQNADTQYF. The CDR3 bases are TGTGCCAGCAGCCAGAACGCAGATACGCAGTATTTT.

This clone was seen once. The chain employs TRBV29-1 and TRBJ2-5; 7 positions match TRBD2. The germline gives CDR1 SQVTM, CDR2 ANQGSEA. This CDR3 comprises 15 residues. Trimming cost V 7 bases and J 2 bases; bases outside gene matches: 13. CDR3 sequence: CSAGSGGWNQETQYF. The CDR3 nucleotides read TGCAGCGCGGGGTCCGGGGGGTGGAATCAAGAGACCCAGTACTTC.

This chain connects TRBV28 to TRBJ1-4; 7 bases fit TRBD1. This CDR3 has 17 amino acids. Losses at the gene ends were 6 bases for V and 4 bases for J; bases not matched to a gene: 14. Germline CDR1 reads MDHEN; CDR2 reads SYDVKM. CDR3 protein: CASSFTGVATNNEKLFF. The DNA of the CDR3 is TGTGCCAGCAGCTTTACAGGGGTGGCGACTAATAATGAAAAACTGTTTTTT. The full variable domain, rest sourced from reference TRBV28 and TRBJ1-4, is DVKVTQSSRYLVKRTGEKVFLECVQDMDHENMFWYRQDPGLGLRLIYFSYDVKMKEKGDIPEGYSVSREKKERFSLILESASTNQTSMYLCASSFTGVATNNEKLFFGSGTQLSVL.

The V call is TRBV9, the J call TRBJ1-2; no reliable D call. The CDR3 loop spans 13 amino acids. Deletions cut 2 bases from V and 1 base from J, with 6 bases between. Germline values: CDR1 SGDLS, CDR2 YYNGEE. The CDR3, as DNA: TGTGCCAGCAGCGTTGAGATTAACTATGGCTACACCTTC. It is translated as CASSVEINYGYTF. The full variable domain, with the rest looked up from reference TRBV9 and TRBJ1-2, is DSGVTQTPKHLITATGQRVTLRCSPRSGDLSVYWYQQSLDQGLQFLIQYYNGEERAKGNILERFSAQQFPDLHSELNLSSLELGDSALYFCASSVEINYGYTFGSGTRLTVV.

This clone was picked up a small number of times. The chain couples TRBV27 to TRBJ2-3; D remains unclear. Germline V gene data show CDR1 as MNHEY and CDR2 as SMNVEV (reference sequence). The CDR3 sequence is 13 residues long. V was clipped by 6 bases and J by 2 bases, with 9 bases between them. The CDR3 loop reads CASSHELTDTQYF. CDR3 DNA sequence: TGTGCCAGCAGCCACGAGCTCACAGATACGCAGTATTTT.

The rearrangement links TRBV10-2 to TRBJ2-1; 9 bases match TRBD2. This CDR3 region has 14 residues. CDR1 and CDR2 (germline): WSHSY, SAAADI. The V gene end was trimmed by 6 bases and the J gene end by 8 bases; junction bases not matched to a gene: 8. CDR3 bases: TGCGCCAGCAGGAATAGCGGGAGTGGCGATGAGCAGTTCTTC. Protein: CASRNSGSGDEQFF.

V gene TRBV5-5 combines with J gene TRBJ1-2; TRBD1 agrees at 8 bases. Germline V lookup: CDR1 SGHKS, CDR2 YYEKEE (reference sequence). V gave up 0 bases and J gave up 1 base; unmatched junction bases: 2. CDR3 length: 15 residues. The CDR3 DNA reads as TGTGCCAGCAGCTTGGCTGGACAGGGTAACTATGGCTACACCTTC. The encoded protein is CASSLAGQGNYGYTF.